Listed below are T cell receptor beta chains from one sample, sequenced in a study of T cells after yellow fever vaccination. TCRdb reprocessed the 5' RACE reads with MiXCR, giving one entry per CDR3 protein. The sample records approximately 93,000 distinct CDR3 sequences, 4.5% to 6% being singletons. The sample in question was CD8+ T cells sorted from PBMCs, obtained 10 days after the yellow fever booster vaccination. Receptors were obtained from a young man who received the YFV17D yellow fever vaccine. Both conserved end residues are part of each CDR3.

TRBV20-1	17	TRBJ1-1	CSARDFTGQGGNTEAFF
TRBV29-1	17	TRBJ2-7	CSVVGGRGYGVSYEQYF
TRBV18	15	TRBJ2-3	CASSRTGGTADTQYF
TRBV12-3/TRBV12-4	13	TRBJ2-1	CASSYLAGGPQFF
TRBV4-3	16	TRBJ1-6	CASSQDSTGDSSPLHF
TRBV5-1	14	TRBJ1-1	CASSPADGPTEAFF
TRBV5-5	13	TRBJ1-1	CASSLEAVTEAFF
TRBV5-6	17	TRBJ2-2	CASSNGEPDTNTGELFF
TRBV4-3	13	TRBJ2-1	CASSQRMTGEQFF
TRBV3-1	20	TRBJ2-1	CASSQGLTSGGAPSYNEQFF
TRBV4-2	15	TRBJ1-1	CASSQSGGGFTEAFF
TRBV27	12	TRBJ2-3	CASSGGKDTQYF
TRBV10-3	15	TRBJ1-1	CAISEDQAGTTEAFF
TRBV7-6	14	TRBJ2-3	CASSSAGGTDTQYF
TRBV4-1	12	TRBJ1-4	CASSQAHEKLFF
TRBV7-7	13	TRBJ2-1	CASSPRGANEQFF
TRBV5-6	16	TRBJ2-2	CASSSIQGGRTGELFF
TRBV4-1	13	TRBJ2-3	CASSQEASDTQYF
TRBV7-9	15	TRBJ2-7	CASSLEAGGTYEQYF
TRBV20-1	13	TRBJ2-1	CSARVGGQYEQFF
TRBV20-1	13	TRBJ2-5	CSARGRVFETQYF
TRBV4-3	14	TRBJ2-3	CASSQVGGPDTQYF
TRBV7-9	15	TRBJ2-7	CASSELFGASYEQYF
TRBV24-1	16	TRBJ2-1	CATSDRTSGGTTEQFF
TRBV14	13	TRBJ2-1	CASSQGTGETLFF
TRBV29-1	11	TRBJ2-7	CSVGQGPEQYF
TRBV29-1	14	TRBJ2-3	CSVYSGRSTDTQYF
TRBV12-3/TRBV12-4	16	TRBJ2-7	CASGLPYWTETYEQYF
TRBV7-3	12	TRBJ2-4	CASSGQENIQYF
TRBV7-2	15	TRBJ2-1	CASSLAGGNYNEQFF
TRBV4-1	15	TRBJ2-5	CASSQVFESGETQYF
TRBV18	16	TRBJ2-5	CASSPPGVSREETQYF
TRBV7-6	16	TRBJ1-6	CASSYAPGWAGSPLHF
TRBV5-1	18	TRBJ2-6	CASSSVGQGEIGANVLTF
TRBV5-6	17	TRBJ2-3	CASSSAPSGLWSDTQYF
TRBV5-6	15	TRBJ2-1	CASSPLAGGWDEQFF
TRBV15	14	TRBJ2-5	CATSRGTAAETQYF
TRBV7-9	16	TRBJ1-3	CASSKAGTRTGNTIYF
TRBV4-2	17	TRBJ2-1	CASSRQGGTGGRNEQFF
TRBV6-6	14	TRBJ2-2	CASSYAPNTGELFF
TRBV7-6	14	TRBJ2-2	CASSPGQNTGELFF
TRBV5-1	13	TRBJ1-4	CASSSPLEGRLFF
TRBV4-1	13	TRBJ1-2	CASSRTDNYGYTF
TRBV12-3/TRBV12-4	13	TRBJ1-1	CASSLRGYTEAFF